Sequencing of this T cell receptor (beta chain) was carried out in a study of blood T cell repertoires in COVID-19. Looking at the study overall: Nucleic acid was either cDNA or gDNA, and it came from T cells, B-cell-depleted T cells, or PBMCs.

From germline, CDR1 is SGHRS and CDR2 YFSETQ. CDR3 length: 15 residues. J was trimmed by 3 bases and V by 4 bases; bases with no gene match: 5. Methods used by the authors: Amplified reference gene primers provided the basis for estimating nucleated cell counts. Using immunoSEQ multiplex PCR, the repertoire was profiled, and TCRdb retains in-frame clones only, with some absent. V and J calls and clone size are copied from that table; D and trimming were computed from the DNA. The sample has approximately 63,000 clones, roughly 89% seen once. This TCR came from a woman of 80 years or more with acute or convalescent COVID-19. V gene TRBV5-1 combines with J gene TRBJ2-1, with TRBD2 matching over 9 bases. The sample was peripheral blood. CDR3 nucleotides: TGCGCCAGCAGCCCCGGGACTAGCTACTACAATGAGCAGTTCTTC. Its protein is CASSPGTSYYNEQFF. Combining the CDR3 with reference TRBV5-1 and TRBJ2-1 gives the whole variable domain KAGVTQTPRYLIKTRGQQVTLSCSPISGHRSVSWYQQTPGQGLQFLFEYFSETQRNKGNFPGRFSGRQFSNSRSEMNVSTLELGDSALYLCASSPGTSYYNEQFFGPGTRLTVL.